This is a list of T cell receptor beta chains from one sample in a study of blood T cell repertoires in COVID-19. Clones were read by immunoSEQ multiplex PCR, and TCRdb kept only the in-frame ones, dropping some. The data hold roughly 120,000 clones, with approximately 81% observed a single time. Sequencing input: peripheral blood. The receptors shown here come from a human donor in a cohort sampled during active COVID-19. CDR3s include the opening cysteine and the closing phenylalanine or tryptophan. Fields, in order: J gene, clone size, V gene, D gene, CDR3 DNA, CDR3 protein. A D gene is named only where the DNA matches it firmly. Clone size appears in some rows only: once, few, many, or a class for an expanded clone.

TRBJ1-5	-	TRBV19	TRBD1	TGTGCCGCTACCGGGACAGGGGGCAATCAGCCCCAGCATTTT	CAATGTGGNQPQHF
TRBJ2-2	-	TRBV4-3	TRBD2	TGCGCCAGCAGCCACACGGGAGGGGCGTGGACCGGGGAGCTGTTTTTT	CASSHTGGAWTGELFF
TRBJ1-5	-	TRBV6-1	-	TGTGCCAGCAGTGAATGGGGGGGAAATCAGCCCCAGCATTTT	CASSEWGGNQPQHF
TRBJ2-1	-	TRBV7-2	TRBD2	TGTGCCAGCAGCCCCTCTAGCGGGGGTTCCTACAATGAGCAGTTCTTC	CASSPSSGGSYNEQFF
TRBJ2-5	-	TRBV6-5	TRBD1	TGTGCCAGCAGAGGGGACAGGGGAAGAGAGACCCAGTACTTC	CASRGDRGRETQYF
TRBJ1-2	-	TRBV29-1	-	TGCAGCGGTGGACAGAACTATGGCTACACCTTC	CSGGQNYGYTF
TRBJ1-5	-	TRBV7-9	TRBD1	TGTGCCAGCACCTCAACCCGGGACAGTTATCAGCCCCAGCATTTT	CASTSTRDSYQPQHF
TRBJ2-3	-	TRBV19	-	TGTGCCAGTAGTACGTACTCTAGCACAGATACGCAGTATTTT	CASSTYSSTDTQYF
TRBJ2-1	-	TRBV11-3	-	TGTGCCAGCAGCTTAGATCCGCAGGCCTACAATGAGCAGTTCTTC	CASSLDPQAYNEQFF
TRBJ1-1	-	TRBV6-5	-	TGTGCCAGCAGTTACGGTGGCGGGACGGGAGCTTTCTTT	CASSYGGGTGAFF
TRBJ2-7	-	TRBV7-6	TRBD1	TGTGCCAGCAGCTTAGCTCCCCGACAGGGATTCTACGAGCAGTACTTC	CASSLAPRQGFYEQYF
TRBJ2-3	-	TRBV25-1	-	TGTGCCAGCAGTGAATGGGGCCGGGACTCCTACACAGATACGCAGTATTTT	CASSEWGRDSYTDTQYF
TRBJ1-5	few	TRBV6-5	-	TGTGCCAGCAGTTACCAACAGGGCCCGGGTCAGCCCCAGCATTTT	CASSYQQGPGQPQHF
TRBJ1-3	-	TRBV4-3	-	TGCGCCAGCAGCCAGGGGGGGAGCTCTGGAAACACCATATATTTT	CASSQGGSSGNTIYF
TRBJ1-1	few	TRBV12-5	TRBD1	TGTGCTAGTGGGGAAGAGACAGGGATGGAAGCTTTCTTT	CASGEETGMEAFF
TRBJ1-1	-	TRBV5-4	TRBD1	TGTGCCACCAAGACGGACAGGTTGAACACTGAAGCTTTCTTT	CATKTDRLNTEAFF
TRBJ1-2	-	TRBV9	TRBD1	TGTGCCAGCGCCTCCCGCGACAGGGGTTATGGCTACACCTTC	CASASRDRGYGYTF
TRBJ2-1	-	TRBV5-1	-	TGCGCCAGCAGCTCGCACCGACAGGTCCTGTACAATGAGCAGTTCTTC	CASSSHRQVLYNEQFF
TRBJ2-1	-	TRBV2	TRBD2	TGTGCCAGAACTAGCGGGGATTACAATGAGCAGTTCTTC	CARTSGDYNEQFF
TRBJ1-5	-	TRBV9	-	TGTGCCAGCAGCGTCGGAGGGGCGAGTCAGCCCCAGCATTTT	CASSVGGASQPQHF
TRBJ2-1	-	TRBV3-1/TRBV3-2	TRBD2	TGTGCCAGCAGCCCGCGGGGGGGCTTGCGTAATGAGCAGTTCTTC	CASSPRGGLRNEQFF
TRBJ1-2	-	TRBV5-8	-	TGTGCCAGCAGCTTGTACCCCAGTGGCTACACCTTC	CASSLYPSGYTF
TRBJ1-1	-	TRBV7-9	TRBD1	TGTGCCAGCAGCTTAGCCCGACAGGGGTCAGATCACCCTGAAGCTTTCTTT	CASSLARQGSDHPEAFF
TRBJ1-1	-	TRBV28	TRBD1	TGTGCCAGCACCCAAGGGGGCAGTGGGATGACTGAAGCTTTCTTT	CASTQGGSGMTEAFF
TRBJ1-2	few	TRBV10-3	-	TGTGCCATCAGAGCGGGGGAGAACTATGGCTACACCTTC	CAIRAGENYGYTF
TRBJ2-2	-	TRBV9	TRBD1	TGTGCCAGCAGCGTAGCAGGGGGCCACACCGGGGAGCTGTTTTTT	CASSVAGGHTGELFF
TRBJ2-1	-	TRBV11-3	TRBD1	TGTGCCAGCAGCTTAGGGGACAGGGGTGACAATGAGCAGTTCTTC	CASSLGDRGDNEQFF
TRBJ2-6	-	TRBV6-1	-	TGTGCCAGCAGTGTTAGCAGCACCTCTGGGGCCAACGTCCTGACTTTC	CASSVSSTSGANVLTF
TRBJ1-1	few	TRBV5-4	-	TGTGCCAGCAGCTCGACTAAGGGACTGGGAAGGAACACTGAAGCTTTCTTT	CASSSTKGLGRNTEAFF
TRBJ1-1	few	TRBV7-2	TRBD1	TGTGCCAGCAGCTTCCCAGGGGGCGGCACTGAAGCTTTCTTT	CASSFPGGGTEAFF
TRBJ2-5	once	TRBV7-6	TRBD2	TGTGCCAGCAGCTTAGGAGCGGGGGCCTCAGAGACCCAGTACTTC	CASSLGAGASETQYF
TRBJ2-3	-	TRBV11-2	TRBD2	TGTGCCAGCAGCTTAGGGGGGACTAGCGGGGGCAATACGCAGTATTTT	CASSLGGTSGGNTQYF
TRBJ2-3	-	TRBV6-2/TRBV6-3	-	TGTGCCAGCAGTTACTCGAGATTCTACTACACAGATACGCAGTATTTT	CASSYSRFYYTDTQYF
TRBJ2-4	-	TRBV2	-	TGTGCCAGCAGTGAAAGGGGTTACATTCAGTACTTC	CASSERGYIQYF
TRBJ2-2	-	TRBV7-2	-	TGTGCCAGCAGCTTTGGCCCCCTCCCCGGGGAGCTGTTTTTT	CASSFGPLPGELFF
TRBJ1-2	-	TRBV29-1	-	TGCAGCGTTGAGACCTCCCGTCGGGGCTATGGCTACACCTTC	CSVETSRRGYGYTF
TRBJ2-3	-	TRBV5-1	-	TGCGCCACCCGAGGAGGGGTAGTACAGGATACGCAGTATTTT	CATRGGVVQDTQYF
TRBJ1-1	-	TRBV29-1	-	TGCAGCGTTCAGCTCGGCGGGAACACTGAAGCTTTCTTT	CSVQLGGNTEAFF
TRBJ1-5	-	TRBV27	-	TGTGCCAGCAGTTTAAGGACGGTGGCAGGGGGCAATCAGCCCCAGCATTTT	CASSLRTVAGGNQPQHF
TRBJ2-1	-	TRBV14	TRBD1	TGTGCCAGCAGCCCCTTAGGACAGGGGTGGGATGAGCAGTTCTTC	CASSPLGQGWDEQFF
TRBJ1-1	-	TRBV25-1	-	TGTGCCAGCGAATGGGCGGGGAACACTGAAGCTTTCTTT	CASEWAGNTEAFF
TRBJ1-5	-	TRBV11-2	TRBD1	TGTGCCAGCAGCTTAGGGGGGGACAGGGCCCTAAATCAGCCCCAGCATTTT	CASSLGGDRALNQPQHF
TRBJ2-1	-	TRBV6-4	TRBD2	TGTGCCAGCAGCCCGGGGGGGAAGTACGGTGAGCAGTTCTTC	CASSPGGKYGEQFF
TRBJ2-7	-	TRBV7-9	-	TGTGCCAGCAGCTTTTCCGGAGGACGGTACGAGCAGTACTTC	CASSFSGGRYEQYF
TRBJ2-5	-	TRBV6-6	-	TGTGCCAGCAGTTGGGCGGGGGCTGGTGAGACCCAGTACTTC	CASSWAGAGETQYF
TRBJ2-1	-	TRBV11-3	-	TGTGCCAGCAGCTTGACTAGTGGCTACAATGAGCAGTTCTTC	CASSLTSGYNEQFF
TRBJ2-3	-	TRBV24-1	TRBD2	TGTGCCACCAGTGATTATAGCGGGGGCTTCACAGATACGCAGTATTTT	CATSDYSGGFTDTQYF
TRBJ2-7	-	TRBV6-4	TRBD1	TGTGCCAGCAGATGGACAGGGGGCTACGAGCAGTACTTC	CASRWTGGYEQYF
TRBJ1-5	-	TRBV28	-	TGTGCCAGCAGTTTCCACAGGACCGTTCAGCCCCAGCATTTT	CASSFHRTVQPQHF
TRBJ2-3	-	TRBV5-1	TRBD1	TGCGCCAGCCGTGCAGGGGGCGCAGATACGCAGTATTTT	CASRAGGADTQYF
TRBJ2-1	-	TRBV4-2	-	TGTGCCAGCAGCCAAGATCTGGCTAGCTCGGGTGAGCAGTTCTTC	CASSQDLASSGEQFF
TRBJ1-5	-	TRBV19	-	TGTGCCAGTAGCATACGACCAAGACAGCGCAATCAGCCCCAGCATTTT	CASSIRPRQRNQPQHF
TRBJ2-1	-	TRBV3-1/TRBV3-2	TRBD2	TGTGCCAGCAGCCATCGACTAGCGGGGGGGCAGAGGTACTACAATGAGCAGTTCTTC	CASSHRLAGGQRYYNEQFF
TRBJ2-1	-	TRBV29-1	TRBD2	TGCAGCTATGGACTAGCGGGGTTCGGTGAGCAGTTCTTC	CSYGLAGFGEQFF
TRBJ1-1	-	TRBV6-5	-	TGTGCCAGCACCGCCGCGGGCAGGAGAAAAACGGAAGCTTTCTTT	CASTAAGRRKTEAFF
TRBJ1-2	-	TRBV2	-	TGTGCCAGCAGTCCTACCGGGAGCGTCTATGGCTACACCTTC	CASSPTGSVYGYTF
TRBJ1-5	-	TRBV19	-	TGTGCCAGTAGTATAATCGCGGCAGGGGATCAGCCCCAGCATTTT	CASSIIAAGDQPQHF
TRBJ2-1	-	TRBV29-1	TRBD2	TGCAGCGTTCGGCTAGCGGGGCAGAATGAGCAGTTCTTC	CSVRLAGQNEQFF